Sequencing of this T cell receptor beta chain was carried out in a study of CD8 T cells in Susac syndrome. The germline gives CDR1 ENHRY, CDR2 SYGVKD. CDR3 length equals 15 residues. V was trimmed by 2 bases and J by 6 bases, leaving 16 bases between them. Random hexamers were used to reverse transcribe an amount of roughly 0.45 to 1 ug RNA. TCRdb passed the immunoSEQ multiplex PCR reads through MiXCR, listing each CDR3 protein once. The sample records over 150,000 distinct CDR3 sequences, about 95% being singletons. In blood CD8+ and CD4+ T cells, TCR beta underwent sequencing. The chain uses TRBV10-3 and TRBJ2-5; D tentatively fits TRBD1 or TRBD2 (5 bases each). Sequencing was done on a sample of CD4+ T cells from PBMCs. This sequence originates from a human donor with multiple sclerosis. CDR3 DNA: TGTGCCATCAGTGAGATGGGACGCCCGGAGAAGACCCAGTACTTC. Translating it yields CAISEMGRPEKTQYF.